This T cell receptor (beta chain) appears in the sequencing data of a study of cytomegalovirus exposure and HLA in healthy donors. Overall study findings and caveats: According to reports, the classifier identified cytomegalovirus status with high specificity and sensitivity. An analysis was carried out at a later point. It showed that HLA-associated TCR beta chains were more clonally expanded than equally common non-associated chains.

Remarks on this clone: The antigen is not known.

The PCR ran on 60 Vbeta and 13 Jbeta primers. Method: immunoSEQ multiplex PCR; TCRdb's copy keeps in-frame clones and lacks some. The sample lists approximately 170,000 clones; more than 80% were seen once. The sample consisted of PBMCs. This TCR was sampled from a male donor in good health and CMV-seronegative.

The CDR3 here is CAISEYGIEQFF. Written as DNA, the CDR3 is TGTGCCATCAGTGAGTACGGGATTGAGCAGTTCTTC. This rearrangement joins TRBV10-3 to TRBJ2-1, with a possible D match to TRBD2 (5 bases). Germline values: CDR1 ENHRY, CDR2 SYGVKD. The CDR3 extends over 12 amino acids. V was clipped by 1 base and J by 9 bases, with 7 bases between them.